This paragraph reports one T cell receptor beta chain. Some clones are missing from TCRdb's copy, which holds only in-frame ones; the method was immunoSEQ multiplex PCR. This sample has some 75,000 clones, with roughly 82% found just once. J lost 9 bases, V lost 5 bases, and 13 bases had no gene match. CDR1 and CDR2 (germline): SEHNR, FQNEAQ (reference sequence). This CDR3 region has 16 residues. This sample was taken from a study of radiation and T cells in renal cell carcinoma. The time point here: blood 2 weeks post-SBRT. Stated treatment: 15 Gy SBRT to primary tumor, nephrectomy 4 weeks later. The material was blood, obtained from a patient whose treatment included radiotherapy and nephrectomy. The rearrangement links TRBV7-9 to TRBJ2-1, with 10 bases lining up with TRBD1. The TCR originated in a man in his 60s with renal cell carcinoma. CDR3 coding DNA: TGTGCCAGCAGCGCAACCGGGACAGGGGAGCGGGGTGAGCAGTTCTTC. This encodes CASSATGTGERGEQFF.